This is a list of T cell receptor beta chains from one sample in a study of blood T cell repertoires in COVID-19. Clones were read by immunoSEQ multiplex PCR, and TCRdb kept only the in-frame ones, dropping some. This sample has 200,000 to 250,000 clones, with 84% found just once. Sequencing input: peripheral blood. The receptors were gathered from a man aged 50 to 60 with active or convalescent COVID-19. Both conserved end residues are part of each CDR3. A D gene is named only where the DNA matches it firmly. Size tells how often a clone was seen (once, few, many) or the class of an expanded clone, and some rows leave it out.

>TRBV5-6|-|TRBJ2-5|-
TGTGCCAGCAGCTGGATGCCCAGTGGGGGGCAAGAGACCCAGTACTTC
CASSWMPSGGQETQYF
>TRBV4-3|-|TRBJ1-2|-
TGCGCCAGCAGCCAACCCGAGAGGGATGGGTATGGCTACACCTTC
CASSQPERDGYGYTF
>TRBV7-3|TRBD2|TRBJ2-1|-
TGTGCCAGCAGCTTAATATTTACGGGACTAGCGGGAGTAGGTTCCCCCTACAATGAGCAGTTCTTC
CASSLIFTGLAGVGSPYNEQFF
>TRBV3-1/TRBV3-2|TRBD1|TRBJ1-2|once
TGTGCCAGCAGCCAAGGGACAGGTAACTATGGCTACACCTTC
CASSQGTGNYGYTF
>TRBV11-3|-|TRBJ1-3|once
TGTGCCAGAGGGGAATCTGGAAACACCATATATTTT
CARGESGNTIYF
>TRBV4-3|-|TRBJ2-7|-
TGCGCCAGCAGCCAAGGCCTAGCCGGGTCCTACGAGCAGTACTTC
CASSQGLAGSYEQYF
>TRBV7-9|-|TRBJ1-2|-
TGTGCCAGCAGCTTGGACAGCTTCTATGGCTACACCTTC
CASSLDSFYGYTF
>TRBV24-1|TRBD1|TRBJ1-2|-
TGTGCCACCAGTGATTCCAGGCCCGGACAGGGTGATGGCTACACCTTC
CATSDSRPGQGDGYTF
>TRBV29-1|TRBD1|TRBJ1-1|-
TGCAGCGCCGGCAGGGGGGGGGACACTGAAGCTTTCTTT
CSAGRGGDTEAFF
>TRBV18|-|TRBJ1-1|-
TGTGCCAGCTCACCATCCTACAGGGACGAAGCTTTCTTT
CASSPSYRDEAFF
>TRBV20-1|TRBD2|TRBJ2-2|-
TGCAGTGCTAGTTCTAGCGGGGGGGCCACCGGGGAGCTGTTTTTT
CSASSSGGATGELFF
>TRBV6-6|TRBD1|TRBJ1-4|-
TGTGCCAGCAGCCGGGGGACAGCTTACGAAAAACTGTTTTTT
CASSRGTAYEKLFF
>TRBV11-1|-|TRBJ2-7|-
TGTGCCAGCAGCCCCGGAGTCTCCTACGAGCAGTACTTC
CASSPGVSYEQYF
>TRBV5-1|-|TRBJ2-1|-
TGCGCCAGCAGCTTGGGATCTAGGCTCAATGAGCAGTTCTTC
CASSLGSRLNEQFF
>TRBV3-1/TRBV3-2|-|TRBJ1-6|-
TGTGCCAGCAGCCCGACAGTGAATAATTCACCCCTCCACTTT
CASSPTVNNSPLHF
>TRBV19|TRBD1|TRBJ1-5|few
TGTGCCAGTAGTATTTACAGGGGGGGACGCACTCAGCCCCAGCATTTT
CASSIYRGGRTQPQHF
>TRBV2|-|TRBJ2-2|-
TGTGCCAGCACTGAAAGTCTAGCCCAACCCGGGGAGCTGTTTTTT
CASTESLAQPGELFF